This TCR beta chain originates from a study of T cells in Graves' hyperthyroidism and ophthalmopathy. On the study more broadly: Initial diagnosis, before any treatment, was when peripheral blood was collected.

This clonotype was recorded at least ten times. Its antigen is still unknown. Amplification of TCR beta CDR3 regions was performed using RNA transcripts as template. The HTBI primer set was used in a first-round RT-PCR of the TCR CDR3. TCRdb redid the calling of the multiplex PCR reads with MiXCR, one entry per CDR3 protein. The sample consists of under 200,000 distinct CDR3 sequences, just under 9.5% of them appearing once. CDR1 is MNHNS, CDR2 SASEGT, per germline. The CDR3 has 14 amino acids. Trimming cost V 3 bases and J 2 bases, with 10 bases left between them. Blood from later-ophthalmopathy patients was taken at first hyperthyroidism diagnosis. Whole-study findings and limits: In the analysis, a 13 V-J model separated ophthalmopathy from stable hyperthyroidism. The model predicted ophthalmopathy a median approximately 6 months before onset.

The TCR was taken from a woman aged 18-35 years with Graves' hyperthyroidism that later progressed to Graves' ophthalmopathy. The sample taken for sequencing was blood. This chain connects TRBV6-1 to TRBJ1-2; D ambiguous. For the CDR3, the DNA is TGTGCCAGCAGTGACTCCCCGGGGAACTATGGCTACACCTTC. It is translated as CASSDSPGNYGYTF.